What follows is one TCR beta chain and its context. These data are taken from a study of low-dose radiotherapy and immunotherapy resistance in tumors. In germline, CDR1 is SGHRS, CDR2 YFSETQ. The V gene lost 0 bases and the J gene lost 0 bases, with 8 bases spanning the gap. The CDR3 runs to 15 residues. TRAV and TRBV primers primed cDNA for both TCRalpha and TCRbeta. TCRs underwent about 20 PCR cycles of amplification with a constant-region primer and V-primer adapter. TCRdb processed the reads anew with MiXCR; each CDR3 protein has one entry. The sample gives around 60,000 distinct CDR3 sequences, 20% to 25% of which show up once; 6.5% to 8% is in the top ten. Regarding time point: after trial treatment. As for treatment: LDRT plus nivolumab, ipilimumab, low-dose cyclophosphamide and aspirin (RACIN trial).

The clonotype was recovered from a male donor with prostate cancer. The sequencing here drew on PBMCs, taken after low-dose radiotherapy plus immunotherapy. The genes are TRBV5-1 and TRBJ2-3; no firm D call. CDR3 sequence (DNA): TGCGCCAGCAGCTTGGAGATCGGGAGCACAGATACGCAGTATTTT. Its translation: CASSLEIGSTDTQYF.